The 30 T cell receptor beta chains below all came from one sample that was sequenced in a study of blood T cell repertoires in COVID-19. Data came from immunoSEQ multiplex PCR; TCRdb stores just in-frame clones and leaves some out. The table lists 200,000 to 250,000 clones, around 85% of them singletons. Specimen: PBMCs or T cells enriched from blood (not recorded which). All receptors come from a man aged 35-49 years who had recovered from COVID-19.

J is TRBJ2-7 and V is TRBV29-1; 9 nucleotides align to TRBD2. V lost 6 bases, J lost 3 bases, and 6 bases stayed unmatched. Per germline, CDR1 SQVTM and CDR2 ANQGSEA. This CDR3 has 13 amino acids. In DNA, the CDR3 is TGCAGCGTCCGACTAGCGGAGTACTACGAGCAGTACTTC. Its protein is CSVRLAEYYEQYF.

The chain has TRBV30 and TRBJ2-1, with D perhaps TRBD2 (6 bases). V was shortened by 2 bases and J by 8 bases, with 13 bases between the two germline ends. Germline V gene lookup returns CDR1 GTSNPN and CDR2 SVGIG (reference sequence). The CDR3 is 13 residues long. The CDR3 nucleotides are TGTGCCTGGAGTTTCACGGGAGCCCATGAGCAGTTCTTC. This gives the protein CAWSFTGAHEQFF. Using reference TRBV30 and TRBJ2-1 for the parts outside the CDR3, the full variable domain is SQTIHQWPATLVQPVGSPLSLECTVEGTSNPNLYWYRQAAGRGLQLLFYSVGIGQISSEVPQNLSASRPQDRQFILSSKKLLLSDSGFYLCAWSFTGAHEQFFGPGTRLTVL.

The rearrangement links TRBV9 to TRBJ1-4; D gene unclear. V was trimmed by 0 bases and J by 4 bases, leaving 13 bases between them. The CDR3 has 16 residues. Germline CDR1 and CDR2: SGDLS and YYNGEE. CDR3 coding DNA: TGTGCCAGCAGCGTAGGGGGAGGGATCATTAATGAAAAACTGTTTTTT. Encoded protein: CASSVGGGIINEKLFF.

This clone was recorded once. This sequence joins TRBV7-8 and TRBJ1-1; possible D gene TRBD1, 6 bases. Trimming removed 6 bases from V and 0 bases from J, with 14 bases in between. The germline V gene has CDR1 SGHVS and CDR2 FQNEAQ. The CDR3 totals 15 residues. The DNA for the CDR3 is TGTGCCAGCAGACCTCAGGGGACACTGAACACTGAAGCTTTCTTT. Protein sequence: CASRPQGTLNTEAFF.

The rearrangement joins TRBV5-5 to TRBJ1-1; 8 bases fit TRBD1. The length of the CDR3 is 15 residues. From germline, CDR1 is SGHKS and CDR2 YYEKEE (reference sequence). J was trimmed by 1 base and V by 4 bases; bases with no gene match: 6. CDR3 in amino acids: CASSGDRQQNTEAFF. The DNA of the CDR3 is TGTGCCAGCAGCGGGGACAGGCAACAGAACACTGAAGCTTTCTTT.

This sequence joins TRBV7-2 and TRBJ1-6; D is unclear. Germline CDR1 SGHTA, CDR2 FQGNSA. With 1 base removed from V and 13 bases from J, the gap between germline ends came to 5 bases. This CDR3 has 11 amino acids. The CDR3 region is CASSLVFPLHF. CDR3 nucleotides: TGTGCCAGCAGCTTAGTATTTCCCCTCCACTTT.

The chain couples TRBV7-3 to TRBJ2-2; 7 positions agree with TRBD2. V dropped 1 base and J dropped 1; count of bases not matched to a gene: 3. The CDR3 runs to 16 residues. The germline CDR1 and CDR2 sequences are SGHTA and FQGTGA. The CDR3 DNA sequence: TGTGCCAGCAGCTTAAAGACTAGCCGGAACACCGGGGAGCTGTTTTTT. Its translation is CASSLKTSRNTGELFF.

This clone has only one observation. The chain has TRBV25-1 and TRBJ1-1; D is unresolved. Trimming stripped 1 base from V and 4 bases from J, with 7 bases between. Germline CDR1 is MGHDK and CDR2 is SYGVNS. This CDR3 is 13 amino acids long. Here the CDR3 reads CASSEFGLTEAFF. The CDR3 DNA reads TGTGCCAGCAGTGAATTCGGTCTCACTGAAGCTTTCTTT.

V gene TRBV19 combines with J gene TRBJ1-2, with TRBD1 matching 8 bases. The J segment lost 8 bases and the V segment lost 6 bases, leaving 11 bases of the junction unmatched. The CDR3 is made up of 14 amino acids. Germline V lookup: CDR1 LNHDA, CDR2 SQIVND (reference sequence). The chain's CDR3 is CASSLGQGVGGYTF. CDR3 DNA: TGTGCCAGTAGCCTTGGACAGGGCGTAGGCGGCTACACCTTC.

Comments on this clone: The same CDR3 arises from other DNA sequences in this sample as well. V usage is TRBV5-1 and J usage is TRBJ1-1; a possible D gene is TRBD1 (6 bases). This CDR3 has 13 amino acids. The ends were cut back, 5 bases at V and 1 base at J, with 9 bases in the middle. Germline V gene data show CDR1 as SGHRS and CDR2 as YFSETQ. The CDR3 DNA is TGCGCCAGCAGTCTAGGGGGGAACACTGAAGCTTTCTTT. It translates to CASSLGGNTEAFF.

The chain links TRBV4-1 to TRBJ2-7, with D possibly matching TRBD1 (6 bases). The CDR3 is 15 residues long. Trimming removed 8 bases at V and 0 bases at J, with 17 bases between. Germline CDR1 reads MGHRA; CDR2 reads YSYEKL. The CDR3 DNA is TGCGCCAGCTCTTACCACAGGGAGAGCTCCTACGAGCAGTACTTC. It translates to CASSYHRESSYEQYF.

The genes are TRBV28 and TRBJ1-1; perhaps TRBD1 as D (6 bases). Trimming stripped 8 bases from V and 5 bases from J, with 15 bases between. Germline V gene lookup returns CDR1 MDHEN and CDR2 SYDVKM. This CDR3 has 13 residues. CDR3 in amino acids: CASGRGGETEAFF. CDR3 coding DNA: TGTGCCAGCGGTCGAGGGGGGGAGACTGAAGCTTTCTTT.

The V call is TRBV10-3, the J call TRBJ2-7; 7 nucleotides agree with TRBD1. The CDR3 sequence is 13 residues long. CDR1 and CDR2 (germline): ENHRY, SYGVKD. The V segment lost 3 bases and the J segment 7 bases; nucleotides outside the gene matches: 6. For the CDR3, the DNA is TGTGCCATCAGTGACACGGACAGGAGAGAGCAGTACTTC. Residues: CAISDTDRREQYF.

The CDR3 region has the DNA TGTGCCAGCAGCCAAGATCGAAGACAGGGCTATGGCTACACCTTC. Amino acids: CASSQDRRQGYGYTF. J is TRBJ1-2 and V is TRBV3-1 (or the pseudogene TRBV3-2), with TRBD1 matching over 7 bases. There are 15 residues in the CDR3. The V segment lost 0 bases and the J segment 4 bases; nucleotides outside the gene matches: 5. Germline values: CDR1 LGHDT, CDR2 YNNKEL (reference sequence).

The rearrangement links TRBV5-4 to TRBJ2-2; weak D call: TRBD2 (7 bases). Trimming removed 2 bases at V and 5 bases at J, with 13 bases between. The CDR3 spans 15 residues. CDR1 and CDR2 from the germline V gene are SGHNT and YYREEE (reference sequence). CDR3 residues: CASSFAGAGTGELFF. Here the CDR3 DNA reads TGTGCCAGCAGCTTTGCGGGGGCTGGGACCGGGGAGCTGTTTTTT.

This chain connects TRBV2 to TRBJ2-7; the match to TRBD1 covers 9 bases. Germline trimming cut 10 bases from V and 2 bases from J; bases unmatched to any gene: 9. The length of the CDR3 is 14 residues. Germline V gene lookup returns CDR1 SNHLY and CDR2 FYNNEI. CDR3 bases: TGTGCCACCTCGAAAGGGACAGGGCCCTACGAGCAGTACTTC. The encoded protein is CATSKGTGPYEQYF. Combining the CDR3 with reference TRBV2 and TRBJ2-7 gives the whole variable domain EPEVTQTPSHQVTQMGQEVILRCVPISNHLYFYWYRQILGQKVEFLVSFYNNEISEKSEIFDDQFSVERPDGSNFTLKIRSTKLEDSAMYFCATSKGTGPYEQYFGPGTRLTVT.

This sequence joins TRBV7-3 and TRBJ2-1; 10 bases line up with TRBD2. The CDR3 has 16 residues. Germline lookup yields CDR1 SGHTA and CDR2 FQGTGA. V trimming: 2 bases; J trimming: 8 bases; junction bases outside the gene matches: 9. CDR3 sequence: CASSLFGTSVRDEQFF. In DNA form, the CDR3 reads TGTGCCAGCAGCTTATTCGGGACTAGCGTTAGGGATGAGCAGTTCTTC. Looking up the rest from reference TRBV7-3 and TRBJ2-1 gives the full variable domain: GAGVSQTPSNKVTEKGKYVELRCDPISGHTALYWYRQSLGQGPEFLIYFQGTGAADDSGLPNDRFFAVRPEGSVSTLKIQRTERGDSAVYLCASSLFGTSVRDEQFFGPGTRLTVL.

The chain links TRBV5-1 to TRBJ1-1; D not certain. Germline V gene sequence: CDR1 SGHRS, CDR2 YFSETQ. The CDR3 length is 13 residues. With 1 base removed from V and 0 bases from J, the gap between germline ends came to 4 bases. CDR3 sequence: CASSLTVNTEAFF. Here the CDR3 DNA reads TGCGCCAGCAGCTTGACAGTGAACACTGAAGCTTTCTTT.

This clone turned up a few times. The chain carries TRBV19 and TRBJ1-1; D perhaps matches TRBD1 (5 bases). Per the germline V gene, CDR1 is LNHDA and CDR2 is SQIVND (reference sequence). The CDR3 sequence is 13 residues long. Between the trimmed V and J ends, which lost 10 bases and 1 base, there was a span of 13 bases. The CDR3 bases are TGTGCCACAAAAATGCAGGGGAACACTGAAGCTTTCTTT. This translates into CATKMQGNTEAFF.

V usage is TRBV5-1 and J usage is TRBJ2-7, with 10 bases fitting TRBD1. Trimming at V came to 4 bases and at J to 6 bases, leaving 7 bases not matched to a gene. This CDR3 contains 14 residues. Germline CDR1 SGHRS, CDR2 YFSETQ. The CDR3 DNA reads TGCGCCAGCAGCGCCACCGGGACAGGGGCCGAGCAGTACTTC. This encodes CASSATGTGAEQYF.

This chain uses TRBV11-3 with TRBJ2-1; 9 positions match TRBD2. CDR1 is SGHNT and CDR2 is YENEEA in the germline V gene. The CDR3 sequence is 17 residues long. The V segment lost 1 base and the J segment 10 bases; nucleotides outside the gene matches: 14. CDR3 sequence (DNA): TGTGCCAGCAGCTTAGGGCTAGCGGGGCCCTTCGAATCGGAGCAGTTCTTC. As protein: CASSLGLAGPFESEQFF.

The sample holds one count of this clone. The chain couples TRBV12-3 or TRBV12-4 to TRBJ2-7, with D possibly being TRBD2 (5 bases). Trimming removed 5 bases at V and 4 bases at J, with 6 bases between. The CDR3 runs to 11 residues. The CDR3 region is CASSPGYEQYF. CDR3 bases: TGTGCCAGCAGTCCGGGATACGAGCAGTACTTC.

The CDR3 is CASSLVRSGVYTF. CDR3 DNA: TGTGCCAGCAGCTTAGTTCGTAGTGGAGTCTACACCTTC. The chain links TRBV11-3 to TRBJ1-2; D remains ambiguous. This CDR3 contains 13 residues. Germline V gene lookup returns CDR1 SGHNT and CDR2 YENEEA. V was clipped by 1 base and J by 10 bases, with 13 bases between them. The full variable domain, with the rest looked up from reference TRBV11-3 and TRBJ1-2, is EAGVVQSPRYKIIEKKQPVAFWCNPISGHNTLYWYLQNLGQGPELLIRYENEEAVDDSQLPKDRFSAERLKGVDSTLKIQPAELGDSAVYLCASSLVRSGVYTFGSGTRLTVV.

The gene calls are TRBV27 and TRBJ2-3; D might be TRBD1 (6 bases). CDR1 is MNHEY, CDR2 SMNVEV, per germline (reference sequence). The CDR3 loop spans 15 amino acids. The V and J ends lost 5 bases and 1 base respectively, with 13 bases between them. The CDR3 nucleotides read TGTGCCAGCAGTCCCACCGAGGGGGGCACAGATACGCAGTATTTT. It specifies CASSPTEGGTDTQYF.

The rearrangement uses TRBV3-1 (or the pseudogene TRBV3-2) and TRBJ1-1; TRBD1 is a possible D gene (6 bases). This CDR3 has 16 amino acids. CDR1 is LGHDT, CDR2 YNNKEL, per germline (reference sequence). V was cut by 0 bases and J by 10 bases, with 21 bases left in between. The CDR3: CASSQEGVRTARRAFF. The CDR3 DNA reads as TGTGCCAGCAGCCAAGAAGGAGTTAGGACAGCAAGAAGAGCTTTCTTT.

CDR3: CASSLVQGAYGYTF. The CDR3 nucleotides read TGTGCCAGCAGCTTGGTTCAGGGGGCGTATGGCTACACCTTC. The chain couples TRBV5-4 to TRBJ1-2; TRBD1 matches at 8 bases. CDR3 length: 14 amino acids. Trimming removed 0 bases from V and 5 bases from J; junction bases left unmatched: 3. The V gene's germline CDR1 is SGHNT and CDR2 YYREEE (reference sequence).

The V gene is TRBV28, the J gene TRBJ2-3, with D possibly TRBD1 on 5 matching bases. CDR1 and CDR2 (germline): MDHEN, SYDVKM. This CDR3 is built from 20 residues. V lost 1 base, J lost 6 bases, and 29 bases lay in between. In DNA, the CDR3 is TGTGCCAGCAGTTTATCCTACCTCGTAGTTGGGGCTACACAAGGGGATACGCAGTATTTT. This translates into CASSLSYLVVGATQGDTQYF.

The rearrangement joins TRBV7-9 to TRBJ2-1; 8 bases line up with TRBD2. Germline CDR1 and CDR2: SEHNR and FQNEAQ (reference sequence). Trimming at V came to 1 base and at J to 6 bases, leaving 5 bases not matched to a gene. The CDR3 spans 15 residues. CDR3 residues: CASSLGNGLANEQFF. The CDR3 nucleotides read TGTGCCAGCAGCTTAGGAAATGGACTAGCCAATGAGCAGTTCTTC.

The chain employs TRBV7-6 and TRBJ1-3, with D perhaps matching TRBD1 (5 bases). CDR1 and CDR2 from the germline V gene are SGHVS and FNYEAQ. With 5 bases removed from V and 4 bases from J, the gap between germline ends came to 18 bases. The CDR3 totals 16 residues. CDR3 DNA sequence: TGTGCCAGCAGCCCACTTTCGCGGGGCTTGGGAAACACCATATATTTT. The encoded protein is CASSPLSRGLGNTIYF.

CDR3 nucleotides: TGCAGTGCTAGTGTTTCCTCCAGGGTTTCTAATGAAAAACTGTTTTTT. Translation gives CSASVSSRVSNEKLFF. The V gene is TRBV20-1, the J gene TRBJ1-4, with D possibly being TRBD1 (5 bases). Germline CDR1 DFQATT, CDR2 SNEGSKA (reference sequence). With 3 bases removed from V and 3 bases from J, the gap between germline ends came to 17 bases. The CDR3 loop spans 16 amino acids.